The clone carrying this T cell receptor beta chain appeared a few times. Only in-frame clones appear in the TCRdb table, and some are missing; sequencing was by immunoSEQ multiplex PCR. The table records about 190,000 clones, less than 85% of them present only once. This sample was included in a study of blood T cell repertoires in COVID-19. This CDR3 comprises 14 residues. Germline V CDR1 and CDR2: ENHRY, SYGVKD. V gave up 5 bases and J gave up 4 bases, with 15 bases separating them. This sequence originates from a woman in her twenties or thirties who had recovered from COVID-19. Sequencing was performed on PBMCs or T cells enriched from blood (not recorded which). The chain uses TRBV10-3 and TRBJ2-7, with D possibly being TRBD2 (6 bases). DNA for the CDR3: TGTGCCATCAGTCTGGAGGGGTCGGGTTACGAGCAGTACTTC. Encoded protein: CAISLEGSGYEQYF.